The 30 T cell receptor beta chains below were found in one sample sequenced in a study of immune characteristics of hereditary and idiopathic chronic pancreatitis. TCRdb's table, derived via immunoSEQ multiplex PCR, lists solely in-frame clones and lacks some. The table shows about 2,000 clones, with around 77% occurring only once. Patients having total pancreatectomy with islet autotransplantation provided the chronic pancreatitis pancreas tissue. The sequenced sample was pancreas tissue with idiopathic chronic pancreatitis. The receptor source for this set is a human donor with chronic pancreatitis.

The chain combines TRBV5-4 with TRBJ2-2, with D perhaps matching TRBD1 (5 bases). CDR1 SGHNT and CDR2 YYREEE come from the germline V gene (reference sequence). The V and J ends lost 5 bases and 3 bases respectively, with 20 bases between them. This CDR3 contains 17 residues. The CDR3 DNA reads TGTGCCAGCAGTTCTACCAGGGAAGGTACGGACACCGGGGAGCTGTTTTTT. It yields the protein CASSSTREGTDTGELFF.

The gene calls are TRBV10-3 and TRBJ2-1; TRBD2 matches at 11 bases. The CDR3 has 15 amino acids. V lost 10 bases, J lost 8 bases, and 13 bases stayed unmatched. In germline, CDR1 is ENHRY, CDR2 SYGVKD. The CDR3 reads CATKSVAGGPHEQFF. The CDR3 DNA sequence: TGTGCCACCAAGTCGGTAGCGGGAGGGCCGCATGAGCAGTTCTTC.

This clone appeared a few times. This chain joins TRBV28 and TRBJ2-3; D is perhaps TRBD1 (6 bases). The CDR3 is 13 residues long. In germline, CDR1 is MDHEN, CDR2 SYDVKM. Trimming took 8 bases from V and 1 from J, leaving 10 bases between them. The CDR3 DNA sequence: TGTGCCAGCGGGGGCAGCGGCACAGATACGCAGTATTTT. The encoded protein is CASGGSGTDTQYF.

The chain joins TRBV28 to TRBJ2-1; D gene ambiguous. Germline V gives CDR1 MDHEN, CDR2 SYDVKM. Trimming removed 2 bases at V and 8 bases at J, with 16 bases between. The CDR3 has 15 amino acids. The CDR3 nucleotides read TGTGCCAGCAGTTTACCCTTCTCGGAATCCGATGAGCAGTTCTTC. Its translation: CASSLPFSESDEQFF.

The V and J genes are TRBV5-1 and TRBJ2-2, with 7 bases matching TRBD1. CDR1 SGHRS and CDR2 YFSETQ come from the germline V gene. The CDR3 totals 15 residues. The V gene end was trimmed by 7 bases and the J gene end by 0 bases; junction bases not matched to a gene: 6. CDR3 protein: CASQQGSANTGELFF. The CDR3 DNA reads TGCGCCAGCCAACAGGGGTCCGCGAACACCGGGGAGCTGTTTTTT.

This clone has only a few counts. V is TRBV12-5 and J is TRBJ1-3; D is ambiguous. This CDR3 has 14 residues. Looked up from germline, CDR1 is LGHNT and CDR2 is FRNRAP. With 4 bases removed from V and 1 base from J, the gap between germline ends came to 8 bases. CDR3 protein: CASGSGNSGNTIYF. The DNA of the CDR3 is TGTGCTAGTGGTTCGGGAAATTCTGGAAACACCATATATTTT.

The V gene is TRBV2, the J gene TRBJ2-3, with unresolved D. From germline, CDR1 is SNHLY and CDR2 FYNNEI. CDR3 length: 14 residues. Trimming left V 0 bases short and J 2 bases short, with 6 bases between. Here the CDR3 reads CASSEALSTDTQYF. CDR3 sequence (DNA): TGTGCCAGCAGTGAAGCGCTGTCCACAGATACGCAGTATTTT.

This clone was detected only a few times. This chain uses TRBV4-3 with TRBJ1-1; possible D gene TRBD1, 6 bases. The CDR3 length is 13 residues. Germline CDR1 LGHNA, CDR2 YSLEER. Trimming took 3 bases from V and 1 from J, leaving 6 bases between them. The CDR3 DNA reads TGCGCCAGCAGCCAGACAGGGAACACTGAAGCTTTCTTT. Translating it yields CASSQTGNTEAFF.

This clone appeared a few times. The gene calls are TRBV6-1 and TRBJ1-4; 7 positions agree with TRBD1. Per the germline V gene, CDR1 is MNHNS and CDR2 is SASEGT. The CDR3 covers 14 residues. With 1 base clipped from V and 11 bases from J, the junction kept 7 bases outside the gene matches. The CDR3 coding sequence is TGTGCCAGCAGTGAAGGGACAGGCCAGGGGAAACTGTTTTTT. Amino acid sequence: CASSEGTGQGKLFF.

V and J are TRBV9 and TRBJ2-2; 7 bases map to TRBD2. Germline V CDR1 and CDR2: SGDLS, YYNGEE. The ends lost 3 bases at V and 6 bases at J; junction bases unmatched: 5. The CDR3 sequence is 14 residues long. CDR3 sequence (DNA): TGTGCCAGCAGCGCTCGGGACTATGCCGGGGAGCTGTTTTTT. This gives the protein CASSARDYAGELFF.

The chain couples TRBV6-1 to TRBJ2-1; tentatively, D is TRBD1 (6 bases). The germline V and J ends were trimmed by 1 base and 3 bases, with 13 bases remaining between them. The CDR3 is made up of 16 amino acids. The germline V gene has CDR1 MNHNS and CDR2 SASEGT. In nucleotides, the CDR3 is TGTGCCAGCAGTGAAGAGGGGGACGGATTCTACAATGAGCAGTTCTTC. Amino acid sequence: CASSEEGDGFYNEQFF.

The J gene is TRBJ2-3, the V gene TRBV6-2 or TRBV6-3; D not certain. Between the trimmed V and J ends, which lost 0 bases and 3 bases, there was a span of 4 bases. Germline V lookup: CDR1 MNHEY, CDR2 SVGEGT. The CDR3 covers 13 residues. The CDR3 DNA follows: TGTGCCAGCAGTTACTCCGAGACAGATACGCAGTATTTT. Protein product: CASSYSETDTQYF.

The CDR3 sequence: CASSSPGEPADTQYF. CDR3 coding DNA: TGTGCCAGCAGTTCACCGGGAGAGCCCGCAGATACGCAGTATTTT. This rearrangement joins TRBV6-5 to TRBJ2-3; possible D gene TRBD2, 6 bases. The V end was cut by 4 bases, the J end by 4 bases, with 15 bases between. Germline V lookup: CDR1 MNHEY, CDR2 SVGAGI. The CDR3 has 15 residues.

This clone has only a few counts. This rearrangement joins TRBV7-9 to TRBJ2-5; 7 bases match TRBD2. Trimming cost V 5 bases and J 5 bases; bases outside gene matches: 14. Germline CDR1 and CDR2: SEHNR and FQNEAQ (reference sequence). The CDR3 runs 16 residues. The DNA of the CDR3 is TGTGCCAGCAGCCCTAATCCCGGCGGGGAGGGGGAGACCCAGTACTTC. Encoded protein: CASSPNPGGEGETQYF.

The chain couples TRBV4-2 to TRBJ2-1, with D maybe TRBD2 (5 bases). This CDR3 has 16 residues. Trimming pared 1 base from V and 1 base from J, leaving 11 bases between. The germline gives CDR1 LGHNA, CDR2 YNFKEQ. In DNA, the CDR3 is TGTGCCAGCAGCCAAGTATCTAGCCTTTCCTACAATGAGCAGTTCTTC. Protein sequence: CASSQVSSLSYNEQFF.

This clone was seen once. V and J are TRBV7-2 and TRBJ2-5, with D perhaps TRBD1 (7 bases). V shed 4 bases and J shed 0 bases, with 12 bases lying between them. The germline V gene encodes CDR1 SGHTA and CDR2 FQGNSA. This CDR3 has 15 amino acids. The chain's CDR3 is CASSSPGGNQETQYF. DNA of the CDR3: TGTGCCAGCAGCTCCCCAGGGGGGAACCAAGAGACCCAGTACTTC. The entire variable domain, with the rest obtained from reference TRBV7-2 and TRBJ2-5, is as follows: GAGVSQSPSNKVTEKGKDVELRCDPISGHTALYWYRQSLGQGLEFLIYFQGNSAPDKSGLPSDRFSAERTGGSVSTLTIQRTQQEDSAVYLCASSSPGGNQETQYFGPGTRLLVL.

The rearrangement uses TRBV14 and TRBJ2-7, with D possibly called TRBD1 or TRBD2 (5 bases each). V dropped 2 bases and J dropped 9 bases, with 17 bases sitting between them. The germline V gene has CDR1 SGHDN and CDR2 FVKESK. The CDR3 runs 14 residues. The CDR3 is CASSQQGLGSGQYF. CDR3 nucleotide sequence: TGTGCCAGCAGCCAACAGGGTCTGGGGAGTGGGCAGTACTTC.

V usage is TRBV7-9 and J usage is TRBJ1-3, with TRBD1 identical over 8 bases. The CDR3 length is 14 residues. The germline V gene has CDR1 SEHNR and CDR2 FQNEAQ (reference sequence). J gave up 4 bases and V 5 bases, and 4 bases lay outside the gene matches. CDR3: CASSTRGLGNTIYF. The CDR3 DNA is TGTGCCAGCAGCACCAGGGGGCTAGGAAACACCATATATTTT.

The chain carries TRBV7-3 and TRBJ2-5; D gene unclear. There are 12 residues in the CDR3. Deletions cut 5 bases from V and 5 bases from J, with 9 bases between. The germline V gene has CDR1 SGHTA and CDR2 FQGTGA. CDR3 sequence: CASSNPGETQYF. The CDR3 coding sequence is TGTGCCAGCAGCAATCCCGGGGAGACCCAGTACTTC.

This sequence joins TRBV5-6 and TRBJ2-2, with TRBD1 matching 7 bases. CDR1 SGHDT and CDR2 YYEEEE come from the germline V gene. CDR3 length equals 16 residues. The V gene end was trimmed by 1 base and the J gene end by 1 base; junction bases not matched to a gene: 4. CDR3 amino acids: CASSLLRQGNTGELFF. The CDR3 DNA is TGTGCCAGCAGCTTGTTACGACAGGGGAACACCGGGGAGCTGTTTTTT.

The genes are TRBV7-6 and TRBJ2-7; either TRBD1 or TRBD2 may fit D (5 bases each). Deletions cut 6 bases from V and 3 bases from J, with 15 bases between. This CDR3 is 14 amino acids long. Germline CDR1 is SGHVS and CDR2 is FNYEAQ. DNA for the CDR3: TGTGCCAGCAGTACAACAGCTGGGGGCTACGAGCAGTACTTC. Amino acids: CASSTTAGGYEQYF.

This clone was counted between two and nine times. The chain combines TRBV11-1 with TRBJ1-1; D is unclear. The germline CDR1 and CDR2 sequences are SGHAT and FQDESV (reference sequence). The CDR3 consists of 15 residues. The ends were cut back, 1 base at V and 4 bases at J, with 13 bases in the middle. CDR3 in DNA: TGTGCCAGCAGCTTAGTGGCAGAAGGAGTCACTGAAGCTTTCTTT. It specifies CASSLVAEGVTEAFF.

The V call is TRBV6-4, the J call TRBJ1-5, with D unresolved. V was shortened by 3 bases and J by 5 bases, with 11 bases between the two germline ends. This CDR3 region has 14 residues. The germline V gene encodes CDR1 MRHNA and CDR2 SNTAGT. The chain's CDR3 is CASSELHTHQPQHF. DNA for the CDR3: TGTGCCAGCAGTGAGTTACATACCCATCAGCCCCAGCATTTT.

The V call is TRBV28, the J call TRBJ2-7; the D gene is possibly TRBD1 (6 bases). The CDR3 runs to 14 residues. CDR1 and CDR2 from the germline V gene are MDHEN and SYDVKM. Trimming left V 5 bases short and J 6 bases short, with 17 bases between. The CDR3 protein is CASSRQDIPSEQYF. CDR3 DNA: TGTGCCAGCAGTCGACAGGATATACCCTCCGAGCAGTACTTC.

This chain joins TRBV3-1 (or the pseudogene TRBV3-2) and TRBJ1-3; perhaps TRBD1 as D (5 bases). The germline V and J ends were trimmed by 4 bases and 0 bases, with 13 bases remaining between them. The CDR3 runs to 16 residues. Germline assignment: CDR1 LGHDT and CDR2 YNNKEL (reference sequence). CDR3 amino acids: CASSLRAGSSGNTIYF. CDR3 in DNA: TGTGCCAGCAGCCTTCGAGCAGGGAGCTCTGGAAACACCATATATTTT.

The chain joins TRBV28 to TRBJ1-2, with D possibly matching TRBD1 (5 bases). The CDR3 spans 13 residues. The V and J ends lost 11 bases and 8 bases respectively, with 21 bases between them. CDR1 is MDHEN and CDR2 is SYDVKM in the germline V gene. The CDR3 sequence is CARQMAGGEGYTF. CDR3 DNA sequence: TGTGCCCGCCAAATGGCGGGGGGGGAGGGCTACACCTTC.

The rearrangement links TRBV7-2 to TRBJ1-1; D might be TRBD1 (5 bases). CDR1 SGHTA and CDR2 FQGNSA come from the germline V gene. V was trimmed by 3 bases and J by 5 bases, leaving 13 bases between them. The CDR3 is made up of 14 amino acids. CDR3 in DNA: TGTGCCAGCAGCTTGAAGGGGAGTTGGACTGAAGCTTTCTTT. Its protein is CASSLKGSWTEAFF. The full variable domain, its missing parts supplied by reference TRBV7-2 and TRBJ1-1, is GAGVSQSPSNKVTEKGKDVELRCDPISGHTALYWYRQSLGQGLEFLIYFQGNSAPDKSGLPSDRFSAERTGGSVSTLTIQRTQQEDSAVYLCASSLKGSWTEAFFGQGTRLTVV.

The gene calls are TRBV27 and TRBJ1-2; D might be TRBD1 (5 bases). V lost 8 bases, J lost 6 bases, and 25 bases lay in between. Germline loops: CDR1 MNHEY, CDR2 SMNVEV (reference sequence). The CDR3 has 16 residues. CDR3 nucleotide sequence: TGTGCCAGCGGGTGGACACAAACGGGGGGTTTACATGGCTACACCTTC. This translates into CASGWTQTGGLHGYTF.

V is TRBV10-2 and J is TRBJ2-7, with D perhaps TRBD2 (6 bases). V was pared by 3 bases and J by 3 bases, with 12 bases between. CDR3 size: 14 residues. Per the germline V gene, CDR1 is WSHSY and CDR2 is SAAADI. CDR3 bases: TGCGCCAGCAGTGATACGGGAGCAGGCTACGAGCAGTACTTC. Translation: CASSDTGAGYEQYF.

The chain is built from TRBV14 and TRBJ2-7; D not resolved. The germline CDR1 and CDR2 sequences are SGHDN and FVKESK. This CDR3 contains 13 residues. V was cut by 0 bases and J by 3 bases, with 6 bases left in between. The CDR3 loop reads CASSQDPIYEQYF. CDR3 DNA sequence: TGTGCCAGCAGCCAAGATCCCATCTACGAGCAGTACTTC.